Below, 14 T cell receptor beta chains from the same sample are listed, as sequenced in a study of T cell repertoires in cytomegalovirus infection. Each CDR3 protein is one row after TCRdb ran MiXCR on the reads. Of approximately 140,000 distinct CDR3 sequences listed, 8% to 9% are singletons. Material for sequencing was PBMCs. The receptor source for this set is a human donor in good health (CMV status not recorded). Some clones in this sample may be carry-over from other donors' samples.

This clonotype was observed at least ten times. This chain uses TRBV20-1 with TRBJ2-7; 10 positions match TRBD2. V shed 1 base and J 5 bases; nucleotides not matched to a gene: 2. This CDR3 is built from 13 residues. Per germline, CDR1 DFQATT and CDR2 SNEGSKA (reference sequence). In DNA, the CDR3 is TGCAGTGCTAGAGGTAGCGGGGGGCACGAGCAGTACTTC. Its protein is CSARGSGGHEQYF.

This clonotype was counted ten times or more. As DNA, the CDR3 is TGTGCCAGCAGTCCTCGAGGGAGGGGAGGCATTCAGTACTTC. Protein sequence: CASSPRGRGGIQYF. The genes are TRBV28 and TRBJ2-4; 7 bases match TRBD2. The germline CDR1 and CDR2 sequences are MDHEN and SYDVKM. The CDR3 is 14 residues long. With 5 bases clipped from V and 9 bases from J, the junction kept 10 bases outside the gene matches.

This clonotype was observed at least ten times. The chain recombines TRBV27 with TRBJ2-1; D gene ambiguous. The CDR3 length is 13 residues. Germline V gene data show CDR1 as MNHEY and CDR2 as SMNVEV (reference sequence). Trimming cost V 7 bases and J 8 bases, with 15 bases left between them. The CDR3: CASTLSGRDEQFF. In DNA form, the CDR3 reads TGTGCCAGCACCCTCTCTGGTCGGGATGAGCAGTTCTTC.

The V gene is TRBV6-2 or TRBV6-3, the J gene TRBJ2-7, with D perhaps being TRBD1 or TRBD2 (5 bases each). Between the trimmed V and J ends, which lost 8 bases and 2 bases, there was a span of 10 bases. CDR1 is MNHEY, CDR2 SVGEGT, per germline. The CDR3 consists of 12 residues. CDR3 sequence: CASQRDPYEQYF. Here the CDR3 DNA reads TGTGCCAGCCAGAGGGACCCCTACGAGCAGTACTTC.

Ten or more counts support this clonotype. The rearrangement joins TRBV28 to TRBJ1-2; no clear D gene. This CDR3 contains 15 residues. The ends were cut back, 5 bases at V and 0 bases at J, with 13 bases in the middle. Germline assignment: CDR1 MDHEN and CDR2 SYDVKM. The CDR3, as DNA: TGTGCCAGCAGTAGTCTAGGCGCTTCTAACTATGGCTACACCTTC. Translating it yields CASSSLGASNYGYTF.

This clonotype has a count of ten or more. CDR3: CASSQPSYEQYF. In DNA form, the CDR3 reads TGCGCCAGCAGCCAACCTAGCTACGAGCAGTACTTC. This chain uses TRBV4-1 with TRBJ2-7, with D uncertain. Germline lookup yields CDR1 MGHRA and CDR2 YSYEKL. This CDR3 comprises 12 residues. V lost 2 bases to trimming and J lost 3 bases, with 5 bases between them.

This clonotype was picked up many times. The rearrangement links TRBV29-1 to TRBJ1-1; D gene ambiguous. The germline V gene has CDR1 SQVTM and CDR2 ANQGSEA. The CDR3 extends over 11 amino acids. The V gene lost 5 bases and the J gene lost 2 bases, with 6 bases spanning the gap. This chain's CDR3 is CSVYGNTEAFF. DNA for the CDR3: TGCAGCGTTTATGGAAACACTGAAGCTTTCTTT. The whole variable domain, remainder taken from reference TRBV29-1 and TRBJ1-1, is SAVISQKPSRDICQRGTSLTIQCQVDSQVTMMFWYRQQPGQSLTLIATANQGSEATYESGFVIDKFPISRPNLTFSTLTVSNMSPEDSSIYLCSVYGNTEAFFGQGTRLTVV.

The chain is built from TRBV5-1 and TRBJ2-6; weak D call: TRBD1 (5 bases). The CDR3 has 16 residues. Germline V gene sequence: CDR1 SGHRS, CDR2 YFSETQ. The V gene lost 2 bases and the J gene lost 0 bases, with 9 bases spanning the gap. CDR3: CASSFGHSSGANVLTF. DNA of the CDR3: TGCGCCAGCAGCTTTGGACATAGCTCTGGGGCCAACGTCCTGACTTTC.

This clonotype occurred many times. The chain carries TRBV6-5 and TRBJ2-6, with D perhaps TRBD1 or TRBD2 (6 bases each). Trimming stripped 6 bases from V and 1 base from J, with 16 bases between. The CDR3 extends over 17 amino acids. Per the germline V gene, CDR1 is MNHEY and CDR2 is SVGAGI. DNA for the CDR3: TGTGCCAGCAGCCTCGTGGGGGGCGCTTCTGGGGCCAACGTCCTGACTTTC. This codes for CASSLVGGASGANVLTF.

The chain employs TRBV18 and TRBJ2-4; the D gene is possibly TRBD1 (6 bases). The CDR3 loop spans 17 amino acids. Trimming pared 3 bases from V and 0 bases from J, leaving 15 bases between. Germline V gene lookup returns CDR1 KGHSH and CDR2 LQKENI. CDR3 coding DNA: TGTGCCAGCTCACCCCTCCGGGACACAGTAGCCAAAAACATTCAGTACTTC. Encoded protein: CASSPLRDTVAKNIQYF.

The chain employs TRBV2 and TRBJ1-4; perhaps TRBD1 as D (5 bases). CDR1 is SNHLY, CDR2 FYNNEI, per germline. The CDR3 is 13 residues long. Deletions cut 8 bases from V and 8 bases from J, with 15 bases between. The CDR3 is CASGRGDREKLFF. The DNA of the CDR3 is TGTGCCAGCGGGCGGGGGGACCGAGAAAAACTGTTTTTT.

The CDR3 nucleotides read TGTGCCAGCAGAGGGCAGGGTCTCAATGAGCAGTTCTTC. This codes for CASRGQGLNEQFF. The chain recombines TRBV2 with TRBJ2-1; D might be TRBD1 (5 bases). Germline loops: CDR1 SNHLY, CDR2 FYNNEI. V dropped 6 bases and J dropped 6 bases, with 12 bases sitting between them. The CDR3 loop spans 13 amino acids. The whole variable domain, filled in from reference TRBV2 and TRBJ2-1, reads EPEVTQTPSHQVTQMGQEVILRCVPISNHLYFYWYRQILGQKVEFLVSFYNNEISEKSEIFDDQFSVERPDGSNFTLKIRSTKLEDSAMYFCASRGQGLNEQFFGPGTRLTVL.

This clonotype was seen many times. The chain links TRBV12-3 or TRBV12-4 to TRBJ1-1; D ambiguous. V was cut by 3 bases and J by 9 bases, with 17 bases left in between. CDR3 length equals 14 residues. The DNA of the CDR3 is TGTGCCAGCAGTTTGCGGTGGGTCCCCGGTCAAGCTTTCTTT. Translating gives CASSLRWVPGQAFF.

This clonotype was seen once. The V call is TRBV20-1, the J call TRBJ2-5; D is ambiguous. The V end was cut by 8 bases, the J end by 3 bases, with 10 bases between. Germline values: CDR1 DFQATT, CDR2 SNEGSKA (reference sequence). The CDR3 sequence is 11 residues long. CDR3 region: CSTSGEETQYF. The DNA for the CDR3 is TGCAGTACGTCAGGCGAAGAGACCCAGTACTTC.